This paragraph reports one T cell receptor beta chain. Its antigen is unknown. This record comes from a study of T cell responses to AZD1222 COVID-19 vaccine. The CDR3 totals 13 residues. V dropped 5 bases and J dropped 6; count of bases not matched to a gene: 5. Study-level findings and limits: Repertoires were collected only later (after the peak T cell response had occurred). Following two doses of AZD1222, Spike-specific TCR breadth and depth rose. White British people made up most donors, females outnumbered males, and clonal diversity was possibly underestimated. In the spike-specific TCR repertoire, nearly half reportedly target unmutated variant regions.

Assay: immunoSEQ multiplex PCR; the TCRdb copy retains only in-frame clones and omits some. The table lists approximately 110,000 clones, around 90% of them singletons. The genes are TRBV12-3 or TRBV12-4 and TRBJ1-2; 8 positions match TRBD1. This clonotype was obtained from an adult in good health. The sample was peripheral blood, taken on day 0 of AZD1222 vaccination. The DNA for the CDR3 is TGTGCCAGCAGTACAGGGGGAGGGCATGGCTACACCTTC. Translation: CASSTGGGHGYTF.